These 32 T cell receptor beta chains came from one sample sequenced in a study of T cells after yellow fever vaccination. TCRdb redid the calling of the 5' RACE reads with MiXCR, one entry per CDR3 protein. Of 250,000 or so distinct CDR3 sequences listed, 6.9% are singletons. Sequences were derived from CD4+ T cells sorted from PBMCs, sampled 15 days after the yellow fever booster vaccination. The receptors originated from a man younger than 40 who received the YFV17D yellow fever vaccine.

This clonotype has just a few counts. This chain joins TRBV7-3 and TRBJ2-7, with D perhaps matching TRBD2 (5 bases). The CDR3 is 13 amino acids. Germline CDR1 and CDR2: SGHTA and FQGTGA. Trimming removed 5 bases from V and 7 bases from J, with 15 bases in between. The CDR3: CASSTRAGGEQYF. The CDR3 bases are TGTGCCAGCAGCACTAGGGCAGGTGGTGAGCAGTACTTC.

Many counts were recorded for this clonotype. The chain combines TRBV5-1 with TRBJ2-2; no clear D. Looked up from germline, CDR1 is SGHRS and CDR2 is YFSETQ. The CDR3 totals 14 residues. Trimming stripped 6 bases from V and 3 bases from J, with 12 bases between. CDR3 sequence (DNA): TGCGCCAGCATCCCCGACTGGGACACCGGGGAGCTGTTTTTT. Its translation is CASIPDWDTGELFF.

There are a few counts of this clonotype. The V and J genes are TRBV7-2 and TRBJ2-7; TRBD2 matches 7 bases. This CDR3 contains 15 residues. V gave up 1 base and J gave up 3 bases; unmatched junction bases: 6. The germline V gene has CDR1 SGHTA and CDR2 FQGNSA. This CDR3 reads CASSLVGGEGYEQYF. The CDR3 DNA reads TGTGCCAGCAGCTTAGTTGGGGGGGAGGGCTACGAGCAGTACTTC.

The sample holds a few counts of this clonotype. The CDR3 DNA sequence: TGTGCCAGCAGCGGGGGGGGTTCGGAAGATACGCAGTATTTT. Protein: CASSGGGSEDTQYF. The chain uses TRBV5-4 and TRBJ2-3; 7 bases line up with TRBD2. CDR1 and CDR2 from the germline V gene are SGHNT and YYREEE (reference sequence). V shed 4 bases and J 5 bases; nucleotides not matched to a gene: 7. The CDR3 runs to 14 residues.

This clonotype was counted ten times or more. CDR3 residues: CASSLDREDIQYF. DNA of the CDR3: TGTGCCAGCAGCTTGGACAGGGAGGACATTCAGTACTTC. The chain is built from TRBV5-4 and TRBJ2-4, with D tentatively TRBD1 or TRBD2 (6 bases each). Germline CDR1 is SGHNT and CDR2 is YYREEE (reference sequence). With 0 bases removed from V and 8 bases from J, the gap between germline ends came to 9 bases. The CDR3 contains 13 residues.

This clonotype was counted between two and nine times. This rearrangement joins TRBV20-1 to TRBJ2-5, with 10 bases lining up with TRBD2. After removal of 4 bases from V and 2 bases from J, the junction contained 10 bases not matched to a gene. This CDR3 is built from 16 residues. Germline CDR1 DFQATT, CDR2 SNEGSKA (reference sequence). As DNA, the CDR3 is TGCAGTGCTAAAAGGCCCGGGACTAGCGAACAAGAGACCCAGTACTTC. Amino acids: CSAKRPGTSEQETQYF.

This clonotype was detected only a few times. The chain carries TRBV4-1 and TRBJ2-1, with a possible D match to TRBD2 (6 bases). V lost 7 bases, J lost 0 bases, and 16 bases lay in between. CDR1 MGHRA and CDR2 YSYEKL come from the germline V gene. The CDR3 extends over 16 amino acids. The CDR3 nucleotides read TGCGCCAGCACTCTAGCGAGCCCGAGCTCCTACAATGAGCAGTTCTTC. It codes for CASTLASPSSYNEQFF.

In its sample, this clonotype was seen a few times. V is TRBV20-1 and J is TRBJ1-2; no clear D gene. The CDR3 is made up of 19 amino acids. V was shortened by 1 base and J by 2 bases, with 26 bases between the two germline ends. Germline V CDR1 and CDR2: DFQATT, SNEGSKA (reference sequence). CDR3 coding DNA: TGCAGTGCTAGAGCCCCCGCGGGGTCGTTGAACAGACAAAACTATGGCTACACCTTC. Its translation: CSARAPAGSLNRQNYGYTF.

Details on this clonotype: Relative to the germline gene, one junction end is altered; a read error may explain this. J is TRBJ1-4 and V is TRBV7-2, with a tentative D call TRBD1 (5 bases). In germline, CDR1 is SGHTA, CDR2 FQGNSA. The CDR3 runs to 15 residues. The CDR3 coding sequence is TGTGCCAGCAGCTTATGGGGGAACGGTAATGAACAACTGTTTTTT. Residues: CASSLWGNGNEQLFF.

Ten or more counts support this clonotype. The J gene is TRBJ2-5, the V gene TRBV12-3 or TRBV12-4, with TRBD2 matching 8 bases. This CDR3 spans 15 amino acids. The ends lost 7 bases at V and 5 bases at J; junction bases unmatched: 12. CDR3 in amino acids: CASTLSGRSLETQYF. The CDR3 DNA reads TGTGCCAGCACTCTAAGCGGGAGATCTTTGGAGACCCAGTACTTC.

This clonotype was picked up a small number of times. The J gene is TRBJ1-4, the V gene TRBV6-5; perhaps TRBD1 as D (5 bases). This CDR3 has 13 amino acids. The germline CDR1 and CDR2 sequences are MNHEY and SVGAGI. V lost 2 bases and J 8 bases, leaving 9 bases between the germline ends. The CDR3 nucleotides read TGTGCCAGCAGTTACCGGGGCTGGGAAAAACTGTTTTTT. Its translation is CASSYRGWEKLFF.

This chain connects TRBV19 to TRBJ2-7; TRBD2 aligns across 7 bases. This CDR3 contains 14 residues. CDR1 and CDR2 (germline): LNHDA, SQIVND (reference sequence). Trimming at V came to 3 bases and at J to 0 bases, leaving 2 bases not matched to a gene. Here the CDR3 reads CASSIGGSSYEQYF. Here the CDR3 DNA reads TGTGCCAGTAGTATTGGCGGGAGCTCCTACGAGCAGTACTTC.

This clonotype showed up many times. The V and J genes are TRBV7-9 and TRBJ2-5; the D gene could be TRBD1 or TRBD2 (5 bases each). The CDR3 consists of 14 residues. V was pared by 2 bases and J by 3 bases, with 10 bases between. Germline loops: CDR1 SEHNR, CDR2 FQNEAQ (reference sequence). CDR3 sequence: CASSLYGAKETQYF. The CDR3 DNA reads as TGTGCCAGCAGCTTATACGGGGCCAAAGAGACCCAGTACTTC.

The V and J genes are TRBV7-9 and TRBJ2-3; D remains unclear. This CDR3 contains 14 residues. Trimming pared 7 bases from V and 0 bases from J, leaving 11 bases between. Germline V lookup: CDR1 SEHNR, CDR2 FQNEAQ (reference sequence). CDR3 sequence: CASKVGGSTDTQYF. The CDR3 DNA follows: TGTGCCAGCAAGGTCGGCGGCAGCACAGATACGCAGTATTTT.

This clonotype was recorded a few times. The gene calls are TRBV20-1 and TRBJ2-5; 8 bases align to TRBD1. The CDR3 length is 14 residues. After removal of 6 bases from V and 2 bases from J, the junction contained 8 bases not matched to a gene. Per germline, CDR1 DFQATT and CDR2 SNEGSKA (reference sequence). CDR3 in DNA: TGCAGTGCACCGGACAGGGTCACTCAAGAGACCCAGTACTTC. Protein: CSAPDRVTQETQYF.

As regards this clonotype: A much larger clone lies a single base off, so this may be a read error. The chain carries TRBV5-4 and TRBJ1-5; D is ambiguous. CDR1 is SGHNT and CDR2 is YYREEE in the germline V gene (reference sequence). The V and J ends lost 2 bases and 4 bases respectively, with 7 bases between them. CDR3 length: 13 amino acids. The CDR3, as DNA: TGTGCCAGCAGCTTTGATCGGAATCAGCCCCAGCATTTT. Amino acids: CASSFDRNQPQHF.

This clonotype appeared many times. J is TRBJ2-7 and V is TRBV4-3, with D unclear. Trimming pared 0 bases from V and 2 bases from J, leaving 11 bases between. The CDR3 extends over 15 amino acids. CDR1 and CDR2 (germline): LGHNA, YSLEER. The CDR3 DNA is TGCGCCAGCAGCCAAGATACGGCGGAGCCCTACGAGCAGTACTTC. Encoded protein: CASSQDTAEPYEQYF.

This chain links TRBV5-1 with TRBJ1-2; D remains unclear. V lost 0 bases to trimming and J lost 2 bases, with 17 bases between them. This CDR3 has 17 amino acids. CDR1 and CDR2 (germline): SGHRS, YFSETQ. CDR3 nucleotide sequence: TGCGCCAGCAGCTTGGAAGGGCCGGCGTCCCTAAACTATGGCTACACCTTC. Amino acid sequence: CASSLEGPASLNYGYTF.

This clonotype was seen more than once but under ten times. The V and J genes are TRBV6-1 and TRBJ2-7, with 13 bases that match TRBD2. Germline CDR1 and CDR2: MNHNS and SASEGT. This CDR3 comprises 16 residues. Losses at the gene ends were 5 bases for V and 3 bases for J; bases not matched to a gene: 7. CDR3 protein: CASSPGTSGTIYEQYF. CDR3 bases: TGTGCCAGCAGTCCCGGGACTAGCGGGACCATCTACGAGCAGTACTTC.

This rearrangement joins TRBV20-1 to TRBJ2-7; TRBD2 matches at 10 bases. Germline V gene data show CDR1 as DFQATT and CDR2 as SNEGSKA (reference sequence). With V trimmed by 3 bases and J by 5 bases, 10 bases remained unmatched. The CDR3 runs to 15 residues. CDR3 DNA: TGCAGTGCTAGTCCTAGCGGGAGAGCCCCACACGAGCAGTACTTC. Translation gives CSASPSGRAPHEQYF.

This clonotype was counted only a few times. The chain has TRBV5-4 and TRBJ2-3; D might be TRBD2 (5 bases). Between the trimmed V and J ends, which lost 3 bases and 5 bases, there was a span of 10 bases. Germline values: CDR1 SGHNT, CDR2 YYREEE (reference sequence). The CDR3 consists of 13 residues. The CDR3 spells CASSSDSGDTQYF. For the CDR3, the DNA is TGTGCCAGCAGCTCGGACTCGGGAGATACGCAGTATTTT. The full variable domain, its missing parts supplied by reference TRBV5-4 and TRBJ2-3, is ETGVTQSPTHLIKTRGQQVTLRCSSQSGHNTVSWYQQALGQGPQFIFQYYREEENGRGNFPPRFSGLQFPNYSSELNVNALELDDSALYLCASSSDSGDTQYFGPGTRLTVL.

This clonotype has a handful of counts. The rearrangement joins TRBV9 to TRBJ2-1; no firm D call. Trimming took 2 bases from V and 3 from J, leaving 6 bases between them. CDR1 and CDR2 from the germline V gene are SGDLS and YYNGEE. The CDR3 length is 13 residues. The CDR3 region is CASSVADYNEQFF. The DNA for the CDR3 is TGTGCCAGCAGCGTCGCAGACTACAATGAGCAGTTCTTC.

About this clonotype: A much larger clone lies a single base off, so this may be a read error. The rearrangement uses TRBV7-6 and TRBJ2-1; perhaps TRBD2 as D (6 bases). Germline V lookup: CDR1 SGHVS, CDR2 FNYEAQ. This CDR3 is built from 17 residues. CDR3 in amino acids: CASSSGTYQISYNGQFF. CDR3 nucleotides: TGTGCCAGCAGCTCTGGGACTTACCAAATTTCCTACAATGGGCAGTTCTTC.

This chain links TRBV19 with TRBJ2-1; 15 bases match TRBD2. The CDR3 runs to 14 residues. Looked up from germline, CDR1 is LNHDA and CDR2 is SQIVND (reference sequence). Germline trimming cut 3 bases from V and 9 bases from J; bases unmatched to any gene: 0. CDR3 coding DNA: TGTGCCAGTAGTATGGGACTAGCGGGAGGTGAGCAGTTCTTC. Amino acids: CASSMGLAGGEQFF.

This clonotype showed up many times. The CDR3 region is CASSLSVSYNEQFF. In DNA form, the CDR3 reads TGTGCCAGCAGCTTGAGTGTTTCCTACAATGAGCAGTTCTTC. This chain uses TRBV7-2 with TRBJ2-1; D not resolved. The ends were cut back, 3 bases at V and 1 base at J, with 7 bases in the middle. The germline gives CDR1 SGHTA, CDR2 FQGNSA. The CDR3 spans 14 residues. The full variable domain, completed using reference TRBV7-2 and TRBJ2-1, is GAGVSQSPSNKVTEKGKDVELRCDPISGHTALYWYRQSLGQGLEFLIYFQGNSAPDKSGLPSDRFSAERTGGSVSTLTIQRTQQEDSAVYLCASSLSVSYNEQFFGPGTRLTVL.

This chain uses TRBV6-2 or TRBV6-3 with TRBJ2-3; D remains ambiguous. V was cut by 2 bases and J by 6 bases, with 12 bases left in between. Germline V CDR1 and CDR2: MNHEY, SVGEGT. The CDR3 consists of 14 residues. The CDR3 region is CASSYTTGGDTQYF. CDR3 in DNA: TGTGCCAGCAGTTACACAACCGGTGGGGATACGCAGTATTTT.

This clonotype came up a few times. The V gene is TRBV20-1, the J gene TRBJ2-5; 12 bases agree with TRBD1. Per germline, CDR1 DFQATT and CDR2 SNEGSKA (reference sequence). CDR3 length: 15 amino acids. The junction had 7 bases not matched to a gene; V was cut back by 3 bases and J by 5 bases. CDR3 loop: CSASGTGGLIETQYF. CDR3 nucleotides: TGCAGTGCTAGTGGGACAGGGGGCCTTATTGAGACCCAGTACTTC.

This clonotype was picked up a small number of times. CDR3 sequence: CASSQGPGQREQFF. CDR3 in DNA: TGTGCCAGCAGCCAAGGTCCCGGGCAGCGGGAGCAGTTCTTC. V gene TRBV3-1 combines with J gene TRBJ2-1, with D perhaps matching TRBD2 (5 bases). V was trimmed by 1 base and J by 10 bases, leaving 14 bases between them. The CDR3 is 14 amino acids. Looked up from germline, CDR1 is LGHDT and CDR2 is YNNKEL (reference sequence).

This CDR3 is CASSQEQGAGQFF. In DNA, the CDR3 is TGTGCCAGCAGCCAGGAACAGGGTGCTGGGCAGTTCTTC. V gene TRBV3-1 combines with J gene TRBJ2-1, with TRBD1 as a possible D gene (6 bases). With 3 bases removed from V and 12 bases from J, the gap between germline ends came to 15 bases. There are 13 residues in the CDR3. The germline V gene has CDR1 LGHDT and CDR2 YNNKEL (reference sequence).

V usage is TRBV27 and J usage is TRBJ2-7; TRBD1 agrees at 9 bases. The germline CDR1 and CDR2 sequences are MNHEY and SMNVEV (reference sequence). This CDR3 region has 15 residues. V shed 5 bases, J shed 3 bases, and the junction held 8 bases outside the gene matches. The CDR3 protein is CASSPTRQGGYEQYF. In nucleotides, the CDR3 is TGTGCCAGCAGTCCCACTAGACAGGGGGGCTACGAGCAGTACTTC.

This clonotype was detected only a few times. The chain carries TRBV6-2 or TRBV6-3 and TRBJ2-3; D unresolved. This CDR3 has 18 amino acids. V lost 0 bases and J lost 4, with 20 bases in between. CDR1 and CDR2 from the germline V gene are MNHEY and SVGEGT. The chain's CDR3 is CASSYSTKTAKRADTQYF. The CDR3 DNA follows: TGTGCCAGCAGTTACTCGACCAAAACAGCTAAAAGGGCAGATACGCAGTATTTT.

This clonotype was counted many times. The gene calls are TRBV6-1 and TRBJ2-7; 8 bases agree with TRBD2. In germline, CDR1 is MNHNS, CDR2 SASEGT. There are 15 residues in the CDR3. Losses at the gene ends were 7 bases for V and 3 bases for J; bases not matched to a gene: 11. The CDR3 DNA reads TGTGCCAGCATAGAAATTACTAGCGGCCACTACGAGCAGTACTTC. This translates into CASIEITSGHYEQYF.